This T cell receptor (beta chain) was captured in a study of OX40 agonist ivuxolimab in advanced cancers. Study as a whole: Across the patients, intravenous ivuxolimab was delivered every 2 weeks at 0.01 to 10 mg/kg. People who had prior anti-PD-1, anti-PD-L1 or anti-CTLA-4 therapy could take part, and under 50% had some.

The assay was immunoSEQ multiplex PCR, and TCRdb's table has in-frame clones only and misses some. Of around 76,000 clones in the sample, about 93% are singletons; the top ten hold about 20%. V lost 3 bases to trimming and J lost 8 bases; unmatched junction nucleotides: 5. This CDR3 has 13 amino acids. Per the germline V gene, CDR1 is SGHKS and CDR2 is YYEKEE (reference sequence). This TCR was sampled from an adult with an advanced solid tumor such as melanoma, head and neck, liver or kidney cancer. This rearrangement joins TRBV5-5 to TRBJ2-1; 7 bases are shared with TRBD2. The starting material was CD4+ or CD8+ T cells sorted from blood, obtained in a trial of the OX40 agonist ivuxolimab. The CDR3 sequence is CASSSDRGDEQFF. The DNA of the CDR3 is TGTGCCAGCAGCTCCGATCGGGGGGATGAGCAGTTCTTC.